This section outlines one T cell receptor (beta chain) sequence together with its context. The sample is drawn from a study of T-cell memory formation after mild COVID-19. The CDR3 consists of 14 residues. The germline gives CDR1 SGHRS, CDR2 YFSETQ. V lost 2 bases, J lost 3 bases, and 4 bases stayed unmatched. TCRdb independently ran MiXCR on the 5' RACE reads; one entry per CDR3 protein. The table has 550,000 to 600,000 distinct CDR3 sequences, roughly a fifth seen once; the top ten hold under 8.5%. This receptor was identified in an adult woman who had mild COVID-19 (a few samples of this study predate the infection). Cell type and time point are not known. The source material was PBMCs or a T cell subset sorted from them (not recorded which). The J gene is TRBJ2-7, the V gene TRBV5-1, with 8 bases aligning to TRBD2. The CDR3 DNA reads as TGCGCCAGCAGCTTCGCCCTAGCGGGCTACGAGCAGTACTTC. Its translation: CASSFALAGYEQYF.